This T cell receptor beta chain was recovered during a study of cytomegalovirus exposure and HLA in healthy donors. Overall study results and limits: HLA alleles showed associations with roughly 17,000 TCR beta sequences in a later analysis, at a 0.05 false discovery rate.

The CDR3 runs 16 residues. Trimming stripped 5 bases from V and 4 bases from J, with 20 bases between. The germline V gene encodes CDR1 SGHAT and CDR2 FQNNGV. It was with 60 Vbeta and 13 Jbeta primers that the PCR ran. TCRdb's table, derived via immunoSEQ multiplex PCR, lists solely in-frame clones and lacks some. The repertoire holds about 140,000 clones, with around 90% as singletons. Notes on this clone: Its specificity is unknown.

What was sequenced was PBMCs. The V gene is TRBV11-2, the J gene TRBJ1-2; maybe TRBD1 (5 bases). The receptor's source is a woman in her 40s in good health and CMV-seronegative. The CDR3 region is CASSPGGTLRFYGYTF. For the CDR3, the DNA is TGTGCCAGCAGCCCGGGAGGGACCCTTCGCTTCTATGGCTACACCTTC.